There are a few counts of the clone carrying this T cell receptor (beta chain). Its antigen is currently unknown. The record originates from a study of blood T cells in healthy people across ages. Whole-study context: Template-switching capture recovered about one barcoded beta molecule per two T cells. Study-wide results and caveats: The study could not conclusively compare naive and antigen-experienced cells, given its unsorted PBMCs. Diversity of TCR beta per million T cells declined in a roughly linear way with age.

Primed by a sample-barcoded 5' primer and a J-beta primer mix, a second PCR proceeded for about 7 to 11 cycles. TCRdb reanalysed the 5' RACE reads using MiXCR and keeps one entry per CDR3 protein. This table has about 1,500,000 distinct CDR3 sequences, roughly 27% appearing once. Trimming cost V 3 bases and J 9 bases, with 12 bases left between them. The CDR3 runs to 14 residues. Per the germline V gene, CDR1 is MGHRA and CDR2 is YSYEKL. Extraction of total RNA produced a minimum of 5.5 micrograms from each sample. The sequenced sample was blood. The chain combines TRBV4-1 with TRBJ1-6; TRBD1 is a possible D gene (6 bases). The sequence was obtained from a woman aged 30 to 39 in good health. CDR3 loop: CASSQKTGRSPLHF. CDR3 coding DNA: TGCGCCAGCAGCCAGAAGACAGGACGTTCACCCCTCCACTTT.